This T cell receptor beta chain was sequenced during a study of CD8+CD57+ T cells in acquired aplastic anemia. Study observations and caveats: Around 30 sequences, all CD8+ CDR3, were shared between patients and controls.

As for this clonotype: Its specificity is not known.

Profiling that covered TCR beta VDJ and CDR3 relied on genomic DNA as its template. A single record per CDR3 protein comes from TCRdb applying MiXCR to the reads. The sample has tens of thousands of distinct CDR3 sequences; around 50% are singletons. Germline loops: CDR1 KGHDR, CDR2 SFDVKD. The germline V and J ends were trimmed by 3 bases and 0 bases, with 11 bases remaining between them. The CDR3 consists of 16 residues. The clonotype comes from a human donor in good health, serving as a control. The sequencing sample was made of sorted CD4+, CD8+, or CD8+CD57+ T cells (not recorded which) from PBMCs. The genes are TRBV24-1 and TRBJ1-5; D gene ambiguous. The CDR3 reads CATSDRGSYSNQPQHF. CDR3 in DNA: TGTGCCACCAGTGATCGAGGGTCCTATAGCAATCAGCCCCAGCATTTT.